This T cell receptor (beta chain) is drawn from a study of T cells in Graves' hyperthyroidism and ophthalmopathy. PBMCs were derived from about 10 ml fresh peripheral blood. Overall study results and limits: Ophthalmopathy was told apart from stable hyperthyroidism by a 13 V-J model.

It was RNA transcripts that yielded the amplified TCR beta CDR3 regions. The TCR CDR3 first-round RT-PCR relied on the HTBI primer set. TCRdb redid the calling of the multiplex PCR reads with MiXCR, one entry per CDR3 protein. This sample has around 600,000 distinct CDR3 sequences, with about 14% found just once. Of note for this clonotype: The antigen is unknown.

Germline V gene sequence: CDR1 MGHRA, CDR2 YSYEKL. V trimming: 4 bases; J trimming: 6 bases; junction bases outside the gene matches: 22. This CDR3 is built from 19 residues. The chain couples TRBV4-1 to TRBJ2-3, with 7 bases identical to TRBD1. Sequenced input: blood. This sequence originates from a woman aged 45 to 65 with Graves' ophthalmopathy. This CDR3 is CASSPSGIGATGSSDTQYF. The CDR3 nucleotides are TGCGCCAGCAGCCCCTCAGGGATAGGGGCGACAGGGAGTTCCGATACGCAGTATTTT.